This T cell receptor (beta chain) was captured in a study of T cell responses to AZD1222 COVID-19 vaccine. Assay: immunoSEQ multiplex PCR; the TCRdb copy retains only in-frame clones and omits some. The repertoire holds some 90,000 clones, over 75% seen once, with less than 20% in the top ten. The sample was peripheral blood, taken on day 0 of AZD1222 vaccination. The receptor was derived from an adult in good health.

The CDR3 loop is CASSTRQGGGKGYTF. The CDR3 DNA sequence: TGTGCCAGCAGTACCCGACAGGGAGGTGGGAAAGGCTACACCTTC. The chain is built from TRBV6-2 or TRBV6-3 and TRBJ1-2; 7 nucleotides align to TRBD1. Germline CDR1 and CDR2: MNHEY and SVGEGT. This CDR3 has 15 residues. The V gene end was trimmed by 5 bases and the J gene end by 8 bases; junction bases not matched to a gene: 14.